This TCR beta chain is from a study of blood T cells in healthy people across ages. This clonotype showed up just once. Primed by a sample-barcoded 5' primer and a J-beta primer mix, a second PCR proceeded for about 7 to 11 cycles. MiXCR, run by TCRdb on the 5' RACE reads, gives a single entry per CDR3 protein. The data hold around 900,000 distinct CDR3 sequences, with 51% observed a single time. The V and J ends lost 7 bases and 0 bases respectively, with 10 bases between them. The CDR3 has 14 amino acids. The germline gives CDR1 ENHRY, CDR2 SYGVKD. The chain employs TRBV10-3 and TRBJ2-1; D gene ambiguous. The receptor comes from a woman in her fifties or sixties in good health. Sample: blood. This CDR3 reads CAITDSASYNEQFF. As DNA, the CDR3 is TGTGCCATCACCGACTCCGCCTCCTACAATGAGCAGTTCTTC.